Following are 2 T cell receptor beta chains from one sample sequenced in a study of CD8+ T cells in alopecia areata. The sequencing template was cDNA reverse transcribed from extracted RNA. The protocol was immunoSEQ multiplex PCR, while the TCRdb copy is restricted to in-frame clones and leaves out a portion. The repertoire includes 95,000 to 120,000 clones, 55% to 60% of them detected once, and 20% to 25% sits in the top ten. Sequencing used NKG2D-low CD8+ T cells sorted from blood. The receptors were gathered from a human donor with alopecia areata.

This rearrangement joins TRBV13 to TRBJ2-3; 11 bases match TRBD1. Per the germline V gene, CDR1 is PRHDT and CDR2 is FYEKMQ (reference sequence). This CDR3 contains 17 residues. The trim removed 6 bases at V and 4 bases at J, leaving 12 bases unmatched. The DNA for the CDR3 is TGTGCCAGCAGTTCATATTTTCCGGGACAGGGGGCAGATACGCAGTATTTT. This codes for CASSSYFPGQGADTQYF. The full variable domain, completed using reference TRBV13 and TRBJ2-3, is AAGVIQSPRHLIKEKRETATLKCYPIPRHDTVYWYQQGPGQDPQFLISFYEKMQSDKGSIPDRFSAQQFSDYHSELNMSSLELGDSALYFCASSSYFPGQGADTQYFGPGTRLTVL.

This CDR3 is CASSVVSSYNEQFF. CDR3 bases: TGTGCCAGCAGCGTGGTTTCCTCCTACAATGAGCAGTTCTTC. The chain recombines TRBV9 with TRBJ2-1; D unresolved. V lost 2 bases and J lost 0, with 6 bases in between. CDR3 length: 14 residues. CDR1 is SGDLS, CDR2 YYNGEE, per germline.